One sample yielded the 20 T cell receptor beta chains listed below, sequenced in a study of blood T cell repertoires in COVID-19. Only in-frame clones appear in the TCRdb table, and some are missing; sequencing was by immunoSEQ multiplex PCR. The sample yields 200,000 to 250,000 clones, more than 75% seen once. Input material: peripheral blood. The receptor source for this set is a woman of 80 years or more with COVID-19, enrolled during active disease.

The chain employs TRBV6-5 and TRBJ1-4; 8 bases fit TRBD1. The CDR3 loop spans 13 amino acids. With 5 bases clipped from V and 8 bases from J, the junction kept 4 bases outside the gene matches. Germline V gene data show CDR1 as MNHEY and CDR2 as SVGAGI. CDR3 sequence (DNA): TGTGCCAGCAGTCCGGGACAGGTAGAAAAACTGTTTTTT. This encodes CASSPGQVEKLFF.

J is TRBJ1-2 and V is TRBV5-1; 9 nucleotides agree with TRBD1. J lost 3 bases, V lost 3 bases, and 6 bases had no gene match. The CDR3 length is 15 residues. In germline, CDR1 is SGHRS, CDR2 YFSETQ. The CDR3 loop is CASSSGTGRDYGYTF. The CDR3 DNA reads as TGCGCCAGCAGCTCCGGGACAGGGAGGGACTATGGCTACACCTTC.

The chain is built from TRBV6-5 and TRBJ1-5; D not certain. Trimming left V 4 bases short and J 16 bases short, with 17 bases between. Germline CDR1 and CDR2: MNHEY and SVGAGI. This CDR3 is built from 12 residues. CDR3 nucleotide sequence: TGTGCCAGCAGTTCCGTCGGGAGGGCCCCTCATTTT. It codes for CASSSVGRAPHF.

J is TRBJ2-7 and V is TRBV7-9; D call uncertain. CDR3 size: 16 residues. V was clipped by 3 bases and J by 2 bases, with 17 bases between them. The germline CDR1 and CDR2 sequences are SEHNR and FQNEAQ (reference sequence). Here the CDR3 reads CASSFLQLLRAYEQYV. CDR3 coding DNA: TGTGCCAGCAGCTTTTTACAACTCCTCCGGGCCTACGAGCAGTACGTC.

V and J are TRBV10-3 and TRBJ1-2; D gene ambiguous. The germline CDR1 and CDR2 sequences are ENHRY and SYGVKD. V was pared by 4 bases and J by 3 bases, with 6 bases between. CDR3 length equals 12 residues. CDR3 sequence (DNA): TGTGCCATCAGTGCGGCGGACTATGGCTACACCTTC. The encoded protein is CAISAADYGYTF.

Concerning this clone itself: Distinct nucleotide sequences in the sample also encode this CDR3. The chain combines TRBV5-1 with TRBJ2-3, with D possibly being TRBD1 (6 bases). Per the germline V gene, CDR1 is SGHRS and CDR2 is YFSETQ. Trimming cost V 7 bases and J 3 bases, with 12 bases left between them. The CDR3 totals 13 residues. CDR3 region: CASSGQGTDTQYF. In nucleotides, the CDR3 is TGCGCCAGCTCCGGCCAGGGGACAGATACGCAGTATTTT.

The chain has TRBV5-1 and TRBJ1-2; possibly TRBD1 for D (6 bases). Germline loops: CDR1 SGHRS, CDR2 YFSETQ. Trimming pared 4 bases from V and 0 bases from J, leaving 7 bases between. CDR3 length: 13 amino acids. The CDR3 reads CASSRDTNYGYTF. CDR3 bases: TGCGCCAGCAGCCGGGACACTAACTATGGCTACACCTTC.

V and J are TRBV29-1 and TRBJ1-1; weak D call: TRBD1 (5 bases). The CDR3 contains 13 residues. Deletions cut 4 bases from V and 1 base from J, with 10 bases between. Germline CDR1 reads SQVTM; CDR2 reads ANQGSEA. The DNA of the CDR3 is TGCAGCGTTGCGACAGTTTCGAACACTGAAGCTTTCTTT. This codes for CSVATVSNTEAFF. The entire variable domain, with the rest obtained from reference TRBV29-1 and TRBJ1-1, is as follows: SAVISQKPSRDICQRGTSLTIQCQVDSQVTMMFWYRQQPGQSLTLIATANQGSEATYESGFVIDKFPISRPNLTFSTLTVSNMSPEDSSIYLCSVATVSNTEAFFGQGTRLTVV.

The chain links TRBV27 to TRBJ2-2, with D unclear. Germline V CDR1 and CDR2: MNHEY, SMNVEV (reference sequence). V lost 3 bases and J 2 bases, leaving 10 bases between the germline ends. This CDR3 has 15 residues. The CDR3 region is CASSFSTQNTGELFF. CDR3 DNA sequence: TGTGCCAGCAGTTTCTCGACACAAAACACCGGGGAGCTGTTTTTT.

The V call is TRBV19, the J call TRBJ1-2; 8 nucleotides align to TRBD1. The CDR3 consists of 15 residues. CDR1 and CDR2 (germline): LNHDA, SQIVND (reference sequence). Trimming removed 5 bases from V and 0 bases from J; junction bases left unmatched: 5. For the CDR3, the DNA is TGTGCCAGTAGTCAGGGGGCCAGGGCTAACTATGGCTACACCTTC. As protein: CASSQGARANYGYTF.

This clone is a singleton in its sample. The chain uses TRBV6-2 or TRBV6-3 and TRBJ1-5; 8 positions match TRBD1. CDR1 MNHEY and CDR2 SVGEGT come from the germline V gene. The CDR3 runs 13 residues. J lost 6 bases, V lost 2 bases, and 0 bases had no gene match. CDR3 region: CASSYGQGQPQHF. The CDR3 DNA sequence: TGTGCCAGCAGTTACGGACAGGGTCAGCCCCAGCATTTT.

This rearrangement joins TRBV7-3 to TRBJ2-2; D may be TRBD2 (5 bases). The CDR3 sequence is 12 residues long. The V and J ends lost 6 bases and 7 bases respectively, with 9 bases between them. Germline assignment: CDR1 SGHTA and CDR2 FQGTGA. The CDR3 here is CASSKEVGELFF. DNA for the CDR3: TGTGCCAGCAGTAAGGAGGTCGGGGAGCTGTTTTTT.

The chain uses TRBV5-4 and TRBJ2-1, with TRBD1 as a possible D gene (9 bases). From germline, CDR1 is SGHNT and CDR2 YYREEE (reference sequence). V gave up 4 bases and J gave up 8 bases, with 19 bases separating them. This CDR3 has 15 amino acids. The CDR3 sequence: CASSRGGTGLYEQFF. The CDR3 DNA is TGTGCCAGCAGCCGGGGGGGGACAGGGCTTTATGAGCAGTTCTTC.

The chain combines TRBV7-3 with TRBJ2-3; TRBD1 might be the D (5 bases). CDR3 size: 14 residues. Germline V gives CDR1 SGHTA, CDR2 FQGTGA. With 2 bases removed from V and 2 bases from J, the gap between germline ends came to 8 bases. CDR3 DNA: TGTGCCAGCAGCTTACAGGGCCCCACAGATACGCAGTATTTT. Amino acids: CASSLQGPTDTQYF.

Concerning this clone itself: This same CDR3 is encoded by further DNA sequences in the sample. CDR3 loop: CASSPGTGDYGYTF. DNA of the CDR3: TGTGCCAGCAGCCCCGGGACGGGAGACTATGGCTACACCTTC. This chain connects TRBV14 to TRBJ1-2, with D perhaps TRBD1 (5 bases). CDR1 SGHDN and CDR2 FVKESK come from the germline V gene. The CDR3 totals 14 residues. The ends were cut back, 4 bases at V and 3 bases at J, with 12 bases in the middle.

The chain carries TRBV29-1 and TRBJ2-2; TRBD2 agrees at 9 bases. The ends lost 3 bases at V and 9 bases at J; junction bases unmatched: 2. In germline, CDR1 is SQVTM, CDR2 ANQGSEA. The CDR3 extends over 12 amino acids. This chain's CDR3 is CSVEAGGWELFF. The CDR3, as DNA: TGCAGCGTTGAGGCGGGAGGGTGGGAGCTGTTTTTT.

The V call is TRBV29-1, the J call TRBJ2-5; no clear D. The CDR3 has 14 amino acids. The germline V gene has CDR1 SQVTM and CDR2 ANQGSEA. V was pared by 4 bases and J by 0 bases, with 12 bases between. The CDR3 nucleotides are TGCAGCGTTGGCGGCGCTCGAGACCAAGAGACCCAGTACTTC. It encodes CSVGGARDQETQYF.

The CDR3 nucleotides read TGTGCCAGCAGCTCCAGCGGTACTCTAAAGAACACTGAAGCTTTCTTT. Protein product: CASSSSGTLKNTEAFF. The chain employs TRBV7-2 and TRBJ1-1; D not certain. V was pared by 4 bases and J by 1 base, with 16 bases between. From germline, CDR1 is SGHTA and CDR2 FQGNSA. This CDR3 contains 16 residues.

The J gene is TRBJ1-2, the V gene TRBV10-3; D unresolved. The germline gives CDR1 ENHRY, CDR2 SYGVKD. Deletions cut 4 bases from V and 10 bases from J, with 10 bases between. The CDR3 length is 11 residues. CDR3 sequence reads: CAISVREVYTF. CDR3 sequence (DNA): TGTGCCATCAGTGTAAGGGAGGTCTACACCTTC.

The rearrangement uses TRBV18 and TRBJ1-5; tentatively, D is TRBD1 (6 bases). This CDR3 spans 15 amino acids. Trimming pared 0 bases from V and 4 bases from J, leaving 10 bases between. Germline CDR1 and CDR2: KGHSH and LQKENI. CDR3 sequence reads: CASSPPGQLNQPQHF. The CDR3 coding sequence is TGTGCCAGCTCACCACCCGGACAGCTTAATCAGCCCCAGCATTTT.